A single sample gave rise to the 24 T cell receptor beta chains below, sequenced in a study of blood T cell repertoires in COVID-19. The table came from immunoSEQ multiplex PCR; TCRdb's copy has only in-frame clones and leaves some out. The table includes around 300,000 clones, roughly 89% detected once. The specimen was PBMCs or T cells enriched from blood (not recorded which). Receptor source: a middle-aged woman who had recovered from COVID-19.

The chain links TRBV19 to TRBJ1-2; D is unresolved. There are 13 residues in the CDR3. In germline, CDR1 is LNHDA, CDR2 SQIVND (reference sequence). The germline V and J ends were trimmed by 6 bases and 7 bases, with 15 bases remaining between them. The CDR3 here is CASRRTAGSGYTF. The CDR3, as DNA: TGTGCCAGTAGGAGGACGGCCGGGAGTGGCTACACCTTC.

The CDR3 DNA reads as TGTGCCAGCAGCTTCCGTGGGGCGAGCTCCTACAATGAGCAGTTCTTC. It specifies CASSFRGASSYNEQFF. The chain combines TRBV5-4 with TRBJ2-1; D possibly corresponds to TRBD1 (5 bases). This CDR3 is 16 amino acids long. The germline V gene encodes CDR1 SGHNT and CDR2 YYREEE (reference sequence). The V and J ends lost 2 bases and 0 bases respectively, with 12 bases between them. The complete variable domain, with remaining parts taken from reference TRBV5-4 and TRBJ2-1, reads ETGVTQSPTHLIKTRGQQVTLRCSSQSGHNTVSWYQQALGQGPQFIFQYYREEENGRGNFPPRFSGLQFPNYSSELNVNALELDDSALYLCASSFRGASSYNEQFFGPGTRLTVL.

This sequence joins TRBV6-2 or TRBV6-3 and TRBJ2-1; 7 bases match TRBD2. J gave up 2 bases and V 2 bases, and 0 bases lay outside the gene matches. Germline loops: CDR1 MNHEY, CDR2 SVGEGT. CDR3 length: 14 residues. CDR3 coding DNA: TGTGCCAGCAGTTACGGGGGGGCCTACAATGAGCAGTTCTTC. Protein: CASSYGGAYNEQFF.

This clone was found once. DNA for the CDR3: TGTGCTAGTGGTTTTAAACTTTTGGGACAGGGGGATGGGGCCGGGGAGCTGTTTTTT. This codes for CASGFKLLGQGDGAGELFF. The gene calls are TRBV12-5 and TRBJ2-2; 11 nucleotides agree with TRBD1. Germline CDR1 is LGHNT and CDR2 is FRNRAP. Germline trimming cut 3 bases from V and 6 bases from J; bases unmatched to any gene: 15. CDR3 length: 19 amino acids.

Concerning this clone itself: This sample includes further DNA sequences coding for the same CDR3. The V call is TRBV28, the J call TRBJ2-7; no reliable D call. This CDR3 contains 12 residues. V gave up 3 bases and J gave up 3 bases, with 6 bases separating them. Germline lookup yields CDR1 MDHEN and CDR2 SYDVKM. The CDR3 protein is CASSFQNYEQYF. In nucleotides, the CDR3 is TGTGCCAGCAGTTTCCAGAACTACGAGCAGTACTTC.

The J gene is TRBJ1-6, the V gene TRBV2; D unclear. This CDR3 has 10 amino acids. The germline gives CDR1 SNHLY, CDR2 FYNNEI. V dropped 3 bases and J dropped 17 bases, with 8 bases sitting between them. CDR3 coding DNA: TGTGCCAGCAGTGACAGTCTCGTCCACTTT. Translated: CASSDSLVHF.

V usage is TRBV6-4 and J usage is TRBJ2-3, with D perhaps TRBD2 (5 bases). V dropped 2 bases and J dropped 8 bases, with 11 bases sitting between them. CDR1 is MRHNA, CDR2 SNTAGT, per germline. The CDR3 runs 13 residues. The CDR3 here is CASSDGRFGTQYF. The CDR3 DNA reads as TGTGCCAGCAGTGACGGGAGATTTGGTACGCAGTATTTT.

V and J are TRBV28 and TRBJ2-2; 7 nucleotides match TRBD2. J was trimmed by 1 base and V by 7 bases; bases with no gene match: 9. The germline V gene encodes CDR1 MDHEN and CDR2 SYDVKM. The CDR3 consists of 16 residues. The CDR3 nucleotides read TGTGCCAGCATAAAAAGACTAGCAAAGAACACCGGGGAGCTGTTTTTT. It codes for CASIKRLAKNTGELFF.

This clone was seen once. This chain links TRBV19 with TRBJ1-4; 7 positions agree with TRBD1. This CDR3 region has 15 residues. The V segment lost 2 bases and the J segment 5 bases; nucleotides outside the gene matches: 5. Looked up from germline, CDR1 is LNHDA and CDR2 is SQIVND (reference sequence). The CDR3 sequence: CASSIKLRGNEKLFF. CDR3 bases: TGTGCCAGTAGTATAAAGCTCAGGGGGAATGAAAAACTGTTTTTT. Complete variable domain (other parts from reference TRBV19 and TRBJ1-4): DGGITQSPKYLFRKEGQNVTLSCEQNLNHDAMYWYRQDPGQGLRLIYYSQIVNDFQKGDIAEGYSVSREKKESFPLTVTSAQKNPTAFYLCASSIKLRGNEKLFFGSGTQLSVL.

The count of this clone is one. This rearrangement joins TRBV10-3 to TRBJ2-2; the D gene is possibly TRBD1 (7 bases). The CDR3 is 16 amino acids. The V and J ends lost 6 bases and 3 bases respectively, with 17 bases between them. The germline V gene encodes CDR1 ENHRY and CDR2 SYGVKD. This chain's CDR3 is CAIRRVEGADTGELFF. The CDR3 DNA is TGTGCCATCAGGAGGGTGGAGGGGGCGGACACCGGGGAGCTGTTTTTT.

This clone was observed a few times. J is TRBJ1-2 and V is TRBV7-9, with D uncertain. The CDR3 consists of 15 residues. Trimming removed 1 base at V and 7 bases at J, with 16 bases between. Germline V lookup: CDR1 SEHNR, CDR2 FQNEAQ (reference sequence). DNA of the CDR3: TGTGCCAGCAGCTTAGGAGCGTCAGCGGTGAGTGGCTACACCTTC. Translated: CASSLGASAVSGYTF. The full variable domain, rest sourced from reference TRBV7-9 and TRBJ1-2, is DTGVSQNPRHKITKRGQNVTFRCDPISEHNRLYWYRQTLGQGPEFLTYFQNEAQLEKSRLLSDRFSAERPKGSFSTLEIQRTEQGDSAMYLCASSLGASAVSGYTFGSGTRLTVV.

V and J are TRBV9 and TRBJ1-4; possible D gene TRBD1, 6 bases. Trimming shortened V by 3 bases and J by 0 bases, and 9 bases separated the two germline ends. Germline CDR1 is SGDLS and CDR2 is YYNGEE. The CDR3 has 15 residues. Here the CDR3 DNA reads TGTGCCAGCAGCGCTACAGGGTCAACTAATGAAAAACTGTTTTTT. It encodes CASSATGSTNEKLFF.

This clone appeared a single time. CDR3 loop: CASSPPTVSSPLHF. The CDR3 DNA is TGTGCCAGCTCACCACCAACAGTCAGTTCACCCCTCCACTTT. The chain links TRBV18 to TRBJ1-6; no reliable D call. Germline V lookup: CDR1 KGHSH, CDR2 LQKENI. V was pared by 0 bases and J by 9 bases, with 9 bases between. The CDR3 runs to 14 residues.

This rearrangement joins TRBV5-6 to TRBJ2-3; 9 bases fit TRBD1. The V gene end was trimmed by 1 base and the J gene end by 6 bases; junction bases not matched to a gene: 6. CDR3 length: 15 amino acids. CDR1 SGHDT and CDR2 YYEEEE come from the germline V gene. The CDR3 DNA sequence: TGTGCCAGCAGCTTGATTACAGGGGGCGGGGATACGCAGTATTTT. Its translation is CASSLITGGGDTQYF.

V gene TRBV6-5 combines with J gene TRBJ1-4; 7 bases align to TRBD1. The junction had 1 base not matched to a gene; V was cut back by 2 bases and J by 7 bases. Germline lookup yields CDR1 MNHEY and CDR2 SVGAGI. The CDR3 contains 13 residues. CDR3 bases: TGTGCCAGCAGTTACCGGGACAGTGAAAAACTGTTTTTT. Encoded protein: CASSYRDSEKLFF.

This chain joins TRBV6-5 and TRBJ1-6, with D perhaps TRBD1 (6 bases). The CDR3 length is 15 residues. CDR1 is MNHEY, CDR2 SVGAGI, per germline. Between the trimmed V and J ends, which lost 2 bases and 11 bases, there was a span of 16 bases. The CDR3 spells CASSYIPGDTAPLHF. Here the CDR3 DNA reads TGTGCCAGCAGTTACATCCCAGGGGATACGGCACCCCTCCACTTT.

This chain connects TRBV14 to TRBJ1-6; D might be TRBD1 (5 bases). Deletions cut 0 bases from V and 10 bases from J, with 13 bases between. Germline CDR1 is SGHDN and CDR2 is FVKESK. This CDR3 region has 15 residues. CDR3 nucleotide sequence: TGTGCCAGCAGCCAAGATATGCCAGGGTACTCACCCCTCCACTTT. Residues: CASSQDMPGYSPLHF.

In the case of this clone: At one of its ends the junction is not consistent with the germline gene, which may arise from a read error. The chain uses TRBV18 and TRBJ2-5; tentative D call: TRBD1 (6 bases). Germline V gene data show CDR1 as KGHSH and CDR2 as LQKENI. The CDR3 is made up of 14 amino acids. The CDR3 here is CASSPKDSREIQYF. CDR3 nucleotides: TGTGCCAGCTCACCGAAGGACAGTCGAGAGATCCAGTACTTC.

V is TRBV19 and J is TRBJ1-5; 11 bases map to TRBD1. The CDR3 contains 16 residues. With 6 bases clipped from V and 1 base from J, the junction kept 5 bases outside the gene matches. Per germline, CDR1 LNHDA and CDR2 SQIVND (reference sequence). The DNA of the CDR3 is TGTGCCAGTAGATCGGGGACAGGGGGAAGCAATCAGCCCCAGCATTTT. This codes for CASRSGTGGSNQPQHF.

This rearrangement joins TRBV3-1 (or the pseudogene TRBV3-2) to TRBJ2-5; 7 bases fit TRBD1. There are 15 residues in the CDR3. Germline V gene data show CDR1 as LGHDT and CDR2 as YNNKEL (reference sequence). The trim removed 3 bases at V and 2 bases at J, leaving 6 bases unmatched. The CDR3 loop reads CASSHRDSEQETQYF. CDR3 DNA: TGTGCCAGCAGCCACCGGGACAGCGAACAAGAGACCCAGTACTTC.

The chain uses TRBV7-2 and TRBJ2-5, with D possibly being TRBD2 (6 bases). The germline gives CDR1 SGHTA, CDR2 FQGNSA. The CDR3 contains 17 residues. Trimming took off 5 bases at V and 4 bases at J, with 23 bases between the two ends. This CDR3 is CASSRVGSGREGETQYF. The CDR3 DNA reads TGTGCCAGCAGCCGCGTCGGGAGCGGTCGTGAGGGAGAGACCCAGTACTTC.

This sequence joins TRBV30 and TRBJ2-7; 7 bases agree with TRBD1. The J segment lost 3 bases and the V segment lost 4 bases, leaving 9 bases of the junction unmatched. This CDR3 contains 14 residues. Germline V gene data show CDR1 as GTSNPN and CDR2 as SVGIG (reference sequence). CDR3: CAWTPDRRYYEQYF. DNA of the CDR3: TGTGCCTGGACCCCGGACAGGCGGTACTACGAGCAGTACTTC.

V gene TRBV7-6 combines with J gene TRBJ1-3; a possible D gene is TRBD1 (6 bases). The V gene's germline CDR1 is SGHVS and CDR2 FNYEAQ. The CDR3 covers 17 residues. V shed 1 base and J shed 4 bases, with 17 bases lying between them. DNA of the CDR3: TGTGCCAGCAGCTTAGGTCGCCCCCACAGGGTAGGAAACACCATATATTTT. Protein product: CASSLGRPHRVGNTIYF.

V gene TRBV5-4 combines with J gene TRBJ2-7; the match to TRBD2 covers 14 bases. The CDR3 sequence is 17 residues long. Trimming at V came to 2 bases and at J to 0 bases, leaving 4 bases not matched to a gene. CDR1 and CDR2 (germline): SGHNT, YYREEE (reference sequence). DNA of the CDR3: TGTGCCAGCAGCTTCGGACTAGCGGGGGGTAGCTCCTACGAGCAGTACTTC. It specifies CASSFGLAGGSSYEQYF.